Listed here is a single T cell receptor (beta chain). Germline trimming cut 5 bases from V and 4 bases from J; bases unmatched to any gene: 7. This CDR3 has 15 amino acids. Germline lookup yields CDR1 SGHRS and CDR2 YFSETQ. The data belong to a study of cytomegalovirus exposure and HLA in healthy donors. 13 Jbeta primers and 60 Vbeta primers were used for the PCR. Profiled with immunoSEQ multiplex PCR; TCRdb holds only in-frame clones, not every one. This table has 90,000 to 140,000 clones, over 75% appearing once. The gene calls are TRBV5-1 and TRBJ1-3, with 9 bases identical to TRBD1. The sample was PBMCs. The receptor was isolated from a woman aged 40 to 50 in good health and CMV-seropositive. CDR3: CASSSDRGAGNTIYF. In nucleotides, the CDR3 is TGCGCCAGCAGTTCGGACAGGGGAGCAGGAAACACCATATATTTT.